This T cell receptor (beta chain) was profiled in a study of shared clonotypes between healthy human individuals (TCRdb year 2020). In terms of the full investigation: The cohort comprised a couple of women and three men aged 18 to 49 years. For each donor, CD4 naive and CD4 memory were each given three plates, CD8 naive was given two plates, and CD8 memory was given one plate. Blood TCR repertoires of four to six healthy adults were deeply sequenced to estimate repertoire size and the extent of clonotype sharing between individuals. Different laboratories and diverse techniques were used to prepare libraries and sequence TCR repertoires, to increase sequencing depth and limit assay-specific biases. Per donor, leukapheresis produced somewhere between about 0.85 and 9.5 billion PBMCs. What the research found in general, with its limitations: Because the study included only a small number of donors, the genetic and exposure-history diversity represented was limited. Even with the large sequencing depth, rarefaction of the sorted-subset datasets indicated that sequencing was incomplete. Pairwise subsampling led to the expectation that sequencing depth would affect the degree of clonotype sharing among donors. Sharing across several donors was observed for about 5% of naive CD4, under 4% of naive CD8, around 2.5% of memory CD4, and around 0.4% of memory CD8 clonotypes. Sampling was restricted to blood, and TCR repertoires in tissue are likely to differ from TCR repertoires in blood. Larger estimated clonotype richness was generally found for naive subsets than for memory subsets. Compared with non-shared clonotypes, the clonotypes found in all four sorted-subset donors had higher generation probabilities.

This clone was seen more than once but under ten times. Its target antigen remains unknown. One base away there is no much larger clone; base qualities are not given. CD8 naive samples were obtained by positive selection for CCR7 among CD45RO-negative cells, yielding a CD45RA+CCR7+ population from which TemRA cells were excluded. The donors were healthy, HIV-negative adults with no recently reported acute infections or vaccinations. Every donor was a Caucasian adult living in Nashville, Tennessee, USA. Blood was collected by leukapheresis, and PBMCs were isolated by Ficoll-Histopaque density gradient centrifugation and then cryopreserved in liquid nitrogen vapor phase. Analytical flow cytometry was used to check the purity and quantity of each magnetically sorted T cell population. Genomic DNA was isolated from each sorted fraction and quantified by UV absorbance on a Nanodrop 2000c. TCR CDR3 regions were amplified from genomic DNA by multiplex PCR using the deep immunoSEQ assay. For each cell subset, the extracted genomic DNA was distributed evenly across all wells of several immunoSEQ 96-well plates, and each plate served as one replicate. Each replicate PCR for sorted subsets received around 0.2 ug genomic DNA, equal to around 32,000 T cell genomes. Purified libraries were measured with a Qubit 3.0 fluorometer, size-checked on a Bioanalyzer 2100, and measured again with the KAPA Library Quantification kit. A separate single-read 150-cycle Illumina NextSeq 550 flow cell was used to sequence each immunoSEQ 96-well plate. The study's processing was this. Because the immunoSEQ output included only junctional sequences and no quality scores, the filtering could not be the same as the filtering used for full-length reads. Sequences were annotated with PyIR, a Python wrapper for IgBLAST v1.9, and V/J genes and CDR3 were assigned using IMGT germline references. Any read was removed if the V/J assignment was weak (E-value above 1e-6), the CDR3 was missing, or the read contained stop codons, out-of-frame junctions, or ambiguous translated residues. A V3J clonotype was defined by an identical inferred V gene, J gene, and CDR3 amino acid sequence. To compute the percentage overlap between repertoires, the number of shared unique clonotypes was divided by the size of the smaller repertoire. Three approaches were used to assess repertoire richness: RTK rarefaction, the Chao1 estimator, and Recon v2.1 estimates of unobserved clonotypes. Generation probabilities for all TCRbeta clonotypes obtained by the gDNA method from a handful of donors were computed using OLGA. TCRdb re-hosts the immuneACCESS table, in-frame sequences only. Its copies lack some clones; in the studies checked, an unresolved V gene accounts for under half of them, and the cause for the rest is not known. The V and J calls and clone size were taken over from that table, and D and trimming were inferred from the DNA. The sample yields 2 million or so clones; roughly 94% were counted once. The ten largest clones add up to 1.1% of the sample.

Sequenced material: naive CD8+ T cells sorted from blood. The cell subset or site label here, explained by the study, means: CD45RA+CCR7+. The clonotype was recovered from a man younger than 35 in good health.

The nucleotide sequence reads TGTGCCAGTAGTACGTTGCAGTTGGGCTATGGCTACACCTTC. It encodes CASSTLQLGYGYTF. This chain is built from TRBV19 and TRBJ1-2, with the D gene too uncertain to name. Looking up the germline V gene (reference sequence) yields CDR1 LNHDA and CDR2 SQIVND. The germline ends are 13 bases apart after V is trimmed by 4 bases and J by 4 bases. The CDR3 holds 14 amino acids from the cysteine to the phenylalanine. The kept DNA is CDR3 alone, 42 bases in frame from the first base.